Listed here are 15 T cell receptor beta chains from one sample, sequenced in a study of early T cells in non-severe SARS-CoV-2 infection (dated by TCRdb to the early 2020s). The receptor library was made with 5' RACE. The reads were generated on a NextSeq 500. The public reads were run again by TCRdb, first through fastp at Q25 and then through MiXCR, and only productive beta chains were kept. Every CDR3 protein is listed once, alongside the most common genes and DNA of its rows. This sample lists tens of thousands of distinct CDR3 sequences; 7.7% were detected once. The ten largest account for over 9.5% of the sample. This specimen was whole blood, taken at baseline. Receptors were obtained from an adult who was a healthcare worker with PCR-confirmed SARS-CoV-2 infection or an uninfected control (not recorded which).

The chain joins TRBV7-6 to TRBJ2-7; 7 nucleotides align to TRBD2. The CDR3 extends over 14 amino acids. Germline CDR1 SGHVS, CDR2 FNYEAQ. The V and J ends lost 1 base and 3 bases, in that order; junction bases with no gene match: 3. The CDR3 loop reads CASSLGEGNYEQYF. CDR3 nucleotide sequence: TGTGCCAGCAGCTTAGGGGAGGGGAACTACGAGCAGTACTTC.

Many counts were recorded for this clonotype. The J gene is TRBJ1-4, the V gene TRBV2, with 7 bases identical to TRBD1. Germline CDR1 SNHLY, CDR2 FYNNEI. The CDR3 loop spans 13 amino acids. J was trimmed by 8 bases and V by 11 bases; bases with no gene match: 11. The CDR3 here is CAGNRGGGEKLFF. CDR3 coding DNA: TGTGCCGGGAACAGGGGTGGTGGAGAAAAACTGTTTTTT. Supplemented by reference TRBV2 and TRBJ1-4, the full variable domain reads EPEVTQTPSHQVTQMGQEVILRCVPISNHLYFYWYRQILGQKVEFLVSFYNNEISEKSEIFDDQFSVERPDGSNFTLKIRSTKLEDSAMYFCAGNRGGGEKLFFGSGTQLSVL.

The V call is TRBV18, the J call TRBJ1-2; D gene ambiguous. Germline lookup yields CDR1 KGHSH and CDR2 LQKENI. Trimming took 3 bases from V and 4 from J, leaving 12 bases between them. The CDR3 totals 14 residues. The CDR3 sequence is CASSPPRETYGYTF. CDR3 DNA sequence: TGTGCCAGCTCACCCCCTCGGGAGACCTATGGCTACACCTTC.

This clonotype appeared a few times. The chain has TRBV19 and TRBJ2-7; TRBD1 aligns across 7 bases. Trimming took 4 bases from V and 12 from J; bases not matched to a gene: 15. CDR3 length: 14 amino acids. CDR1 and CDR2 from the germline V gene are LNHDA and SQIVND (reference sequence). The CDR3 loop is CASSNRQGVRALYF. CDR3 DNA: TGTGCCAGTAGTAACCGCCAGGGGGTACGAGCATTGTACTTC.

The V gene is TRBV7-6, the J gene TRBJ2-3; D gene uncertain. Trimming pared 3 bases from V and 4 bases from J, leaving 5 bases between. Germline V CDR1 and CDR2: SGHVS, FNYEAQ. CDR3 length equals 12 residues. The CDR3 DNA reads TGTGCCAGCAGCTTCATGTCAGATACGCAGTATTTT. Amino acid sequence: CASSFMSDTQYF.

This clonotype has a count of ten or more. This rearrangement joins TRBV11-2 to TRBJ1-4; D gene ambiguous. This CDR3 region has 14 residues. V lost 2 bases to trimming and J lost 5 bases, with 9 bases between them. Looked up from germline, CDR1 is SGHAT and CDR2 is FQNNGV. The CDR3 protein is CASSLNSDNEKLFF. CDR3 nucleotide sequence: TGTGCCAGCAGCTTAAACAGCGACAATGAAAAACTGTTTTTT.

This clonotype was detected ten times or more. The V call is TRBV12-3 or TRBV12-4, the J call TRBJ2-1; TRBD2 agrees at 10 bases. Trimming took 2 bases from V and 6 from J; bases not matched to a gene: 19. CDR3 size: 20 residues. The CDR3 is CASSLKNRALAGATGNEQFF. The CDR3 DNA is TGTGCCAGCAGTTTAAAAAACAGGGCTCTAGCGGGAGCCACGGGCAATGAGCAGTTCTTC.

V usage is TRBV12-3 or TRBV12-4 and J usage is TRBJ2-3, with TRBD2 matching 16 bases. This CDR3 is 16 amino acids long. J lost 6 bases, V lost 5 bases, and 5 bases had no gene match. The CDR3 loop is CASSPGTSGRGDTQYF. The CDR3 DNA reads as TGTGCCAGCAGTCCAGGGACTAGCGGGAGGGGGGATACGCAGTATTTT.

This clonotype turned up a few times. The chain recombines TRBV7-6 with TRBJ2-2; tentatively, D is TRBD1 or TRBD2 (6 bases each). CDR1 SGHVS and CDR2 FNYEAQ come from the germline V gene. V was clipped by 0 bases and J by 4 bases, with 12 bases between them. CDR3 length: 16 residues. CDR3: CASSLASGARTGELFF. The CDR3 bases are TGTGCCAGCAGCTTAGCATCGGGGGCGCGCACCGGGGAGCTGTTTTTT.

This chain uses TRBV20-1 with TRBJ2-1, with 7 bases identical to TRBD2. V dropped 5 bases and J dropped 9; count of bases not matched to a gene: 13. This CDR3 is 14 amino acids long. CDR1 is DFQATT, CDR2 SNEGSKA, per germline (reference sequence). Written as DNA, the CDR3 is TGCAGTGCTCCTACGGGGCGGGAGCATAGTGAGCAGTTCTTC. It encodes CSAPTGREHSEQFF.

This clonotype was seen a few times. J is TRBJ1-5 and V is TRBV4-1; 9 nucleotides line up with TRBD1. The CDR3 has 15 residues. Germline V gene lookup returns CDR1 MGHRA and CDR2 YSYEKL. V was pared by 5 bases and J by 3 bases, with 5 bases of the junction left unmatched. In nucleotides, the CDR3 is TGCGCCAGCAGCTACAGGGGGCTGATCAATCAGCCCCAGCATTTT. It encodes CASSYRGLINQPQHF.

V and J are TRBV24-1 and TRBJ2-3, with D possibly matching TRBD1 (5 bases). CDR1 is KGHDR and CDR2 is SFDVKD in the germline V gene. Trimming left V 0 bases short and J 4 bases short, with 10 bases between. The CDR3 is 15 amino acids. DNA of the CDR3: TGTGCCACCAGTGATTTGGGCAGGGAAGCAGATACGCAGTATTTT. It encodes CATSDLGREADTQYF.

The rearrangement links TRBV7-2 to TRBJ2-6, with D perhaps matching TRBD1 (5 bases). Trimming removed 1 base at V and 2 bases at J, with 6 bases between. The CDR3 runs 15 residues. Germline V lookup: CDR1 SGHTA, CDR2 FQGNSA. CDR3 coding DNA: TGTGCCAGCAGCTTAGGGGGCGCTGGGGCCAACGTCCTGACTTTC. The encoded protein is CASSLGGAGANVLTF.

This clonotype was counted at least ten times. This rearrangement joins TRBV15 to TRBJ2-1; D assignment may be TRBD1 or TRBD2 (5 bases each). The germline V gene encodes CDR1 LNHNV and CDR2 YYDKDF (reference sequence). CDR3 size: 14 residues. Trimming pared 0 bases from V and 10 bases from J, leaving 13 bases between. CDR3 DNA sequence: TGTGCCACCAGCAGAGATCTTCGGGGCACAGAGCAGTTCTTC. Protein product: CATSRDLRGTEQFF.

This clonotype was recorded many times. The chain couples TRBV5-4 to TRBJ2-7, with 9 bases fitting TRBD2. V gave up 4 bases and J gave up 6 bases; unmatched junction bases: 11. The CDR3 extends over 15 amino acids. The germline CDR1 and CDR2 sequences are SGHNT and YYREEE (reference sequence). CDR3 sequence reads: CASSPYLSGSTEQYF. CDR3 nucleotide sequence: TGTGCCAGCAGCCCTTATCTTAGCGGGAGCACCGAGCAGTACTTC.